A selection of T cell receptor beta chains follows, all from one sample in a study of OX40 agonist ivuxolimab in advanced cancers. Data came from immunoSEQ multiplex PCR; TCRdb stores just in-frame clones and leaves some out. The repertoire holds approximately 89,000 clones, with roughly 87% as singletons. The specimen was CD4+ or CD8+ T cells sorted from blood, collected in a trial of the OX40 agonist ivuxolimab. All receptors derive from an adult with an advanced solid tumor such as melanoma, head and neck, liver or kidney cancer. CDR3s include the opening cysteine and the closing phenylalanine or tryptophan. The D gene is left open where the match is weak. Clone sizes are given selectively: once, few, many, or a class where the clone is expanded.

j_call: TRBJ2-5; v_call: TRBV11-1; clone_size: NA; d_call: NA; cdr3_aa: CASSLGQFQETQYF; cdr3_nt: TGTGCCAGCAGCCTTGGACAGTTCCAAGAGACCCAGTACTTC
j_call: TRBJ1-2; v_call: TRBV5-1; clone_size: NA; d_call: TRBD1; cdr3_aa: CASSRDRELSGYTF; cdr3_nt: TGCGCCAGCAGTCGGGACAGGGAATTATCGGGCTACACCTTC
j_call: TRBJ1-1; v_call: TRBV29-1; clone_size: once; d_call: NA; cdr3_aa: CSVVDNTEAFF; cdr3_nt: TGCAGCGTTGTCGATAACACTGAAGCTTTCTTT
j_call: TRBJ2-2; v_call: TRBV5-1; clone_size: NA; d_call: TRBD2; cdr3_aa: CASSRGVDTGELFF; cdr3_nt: TGCGCCAGCAGCCGGGGGGTAGACACCGGGGAGCTGTTTTTT
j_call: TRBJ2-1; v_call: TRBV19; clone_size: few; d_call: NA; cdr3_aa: CASSSVGTRGAPYEQFF; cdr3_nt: TGTGCCAGTAGTAGTGTAGGGACGCGCGGGGCCCCTTATGAGCAGTTCTTC
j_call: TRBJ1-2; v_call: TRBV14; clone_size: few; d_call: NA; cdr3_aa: CASSQGLRDVGSGYTF; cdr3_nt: TGTGCCAGCAGCCAAGGTTTACGAGACGTGGGGTCTGGCTACACCTTC
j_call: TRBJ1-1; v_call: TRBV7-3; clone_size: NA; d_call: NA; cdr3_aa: CASSSQGYNTEAFF; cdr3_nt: TGTGCCAGCAGCTCCCAGGGCTACAACACTGAAGCTTTCTTT
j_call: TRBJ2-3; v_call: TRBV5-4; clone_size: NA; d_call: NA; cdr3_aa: CASSYLQGTDTQYF; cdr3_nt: TGTGCCAGCAGCTACTTACAGGGCACAGATACGCAGTATTTT
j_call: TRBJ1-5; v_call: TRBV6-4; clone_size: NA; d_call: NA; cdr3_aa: CASSENGYQPQHF; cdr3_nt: TGTGCCAGCAGTGAAAACGGTTATCAGCCCCAGCATTTT
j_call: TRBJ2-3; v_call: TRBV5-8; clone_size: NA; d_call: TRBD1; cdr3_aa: CASSLGQGPDTQYF; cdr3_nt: TGTGCCAGCAGCTTGGGACAGGGCCCAGATACGCAGTATTTT
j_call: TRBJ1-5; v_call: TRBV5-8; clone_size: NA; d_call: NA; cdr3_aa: CASSLWFILARGNQPQHF; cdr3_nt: TGTGCCAGCAGCCTCTGGTTTATTTTGGCCAGAGGCAATCAGCCCCAGCATTTT
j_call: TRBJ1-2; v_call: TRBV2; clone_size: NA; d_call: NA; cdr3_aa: CASSIQGSRGYTF; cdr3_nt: TGTGCCAGCAGTATACAGGGTAGCCGTGGCTACACCTTC
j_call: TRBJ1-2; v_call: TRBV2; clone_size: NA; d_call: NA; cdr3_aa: CASSDTADHYGYTF; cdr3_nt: TGTGCCAGCAGTGACACGGCGGATCACTATGGCTACACCTTC
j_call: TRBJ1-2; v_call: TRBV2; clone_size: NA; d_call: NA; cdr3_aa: CASRGGAENYGYTF; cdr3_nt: TGTGCCAGCAGGGGAGGGGCGGAGAACTATGGCTACACCTTC
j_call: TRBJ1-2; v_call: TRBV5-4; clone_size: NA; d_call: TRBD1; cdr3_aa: CASSSPANRGANYGYTF; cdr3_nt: TGTGCCAGCAGCTCTCCTGCCAACAGGGGAGCAAACTATGGCTACACCTTC
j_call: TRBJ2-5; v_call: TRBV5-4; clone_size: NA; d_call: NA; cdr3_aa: CASSREAGETQYF; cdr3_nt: TGTGCCAGCAGCCGAGAAGCTGGGGAGACCCAGTACTTC
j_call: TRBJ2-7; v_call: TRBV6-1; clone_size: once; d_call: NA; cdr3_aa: CASRRDGSYEQYF; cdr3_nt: TGTGCCAGCAGGAGGGACGGCTCCTACGAGCAGTACTTC
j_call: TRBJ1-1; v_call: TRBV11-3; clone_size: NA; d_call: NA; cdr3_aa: CASSFTDSHEAFF; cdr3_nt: TGTGCCAGCAGCTTTACAGATTCCCATGAAGCTTTCTTT
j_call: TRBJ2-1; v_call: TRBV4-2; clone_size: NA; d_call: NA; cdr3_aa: CASSQVYNEQFF; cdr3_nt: TGTGCCAGCAGCCAAGTTTACAATGAGCAGTTCTTC
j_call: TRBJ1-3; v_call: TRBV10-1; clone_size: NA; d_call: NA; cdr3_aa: CAIWGANSGNTIYF; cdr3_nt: TGCGCCATCTGGGGCGCCAACTCTGGAAACACCATATATTTT